These T cell receptor beta chains were read from a single sample in a study of T cell changes during pregnancy in multiple sclerosis. Generated by immunoSEQ multiplex PCR, the TCRdb table keeps only in-frame clones and is missing some. Of around 110,000 clones in the sample, 91% were seen once. The sample in question was peripheral blood, obtained before pregnancy. The receptors were sampled from a female donor with multiple sclerosis, enrolled in a pregnancy study. CDR3s include the opening cysteine and the closing phenylalanine or tryptophan. Fields, in order: clone size, D gene, V gene, CDR3 length, J gene, CDR3 DNA, CDR3 protein. The D gene is left open where the match is weak. Part of the rows lack a size; the others show once, few, many or a class for expanded clones.

clone size: NA
D gene: TRBD1
V gene: TRBV4-3
CDR3 length: 22
J gene: TRBJ2-4
CDR3 DNA: TGCGCCAGCAGCCAAGGGATAAAACGGGACAGGGGTTGGGGTCCAACTAGGGACATTCAGTACTTC
CDR3 protein: CASSQGIKRDRGWGPTRDIQYF

clone size: NA
D gene: NA
V gene: TRBV5-6
CDR3 length: 15
J gene: TRBJ1-2
CDR3 DNA: TGTGCCAGCAGCTTGGCGGCAGGCCTTAGCTATGGCTACACCTTC
CDR3 protein: CASSLAAGLSYGYTF

clone size: NA
D gene: TRBD1
V gene: TRBV29-1
CDR3 length: 13
J gene: TRBJ1-1
CDR3 DNA: TGCAGCGGAGGACAGGGATCGAACACTGAAGCTTTCTTT
CDR3 protein: CSGGQGSNTEAFF

clone size: NA
D gene: NA
V gene: TRBV5-1
CDR3 length: 15
J gene: TRBJ2-1
CDR3 DNA: TGCGCCAGCAGACGACCGGGGGTCGAGAACAATGAGCAGTTCTTC
CDR3 protein: CASRRPGVENNEQFF

clone size: NA
D gene: NA
V gene: TRBV7-6
CDR3 length: 11
J gene: TRBJ1-4
CDR3 DNA: TGTGCCAGCAGCTCGAGTGAAAAACTGTTTTTT
CDR3 protein: CASSSSEKLFF

clone size: NA
D gene: TRBD2
V gene: TRBV2
CDR3 length: 19
J gene: TRBJ2-2
CDR3 DNA: TGTGCCAGCAGTGAAACCGGGACTAGCGGGAGGGCCTTGGCCGGGGAGCTGTTTTTT
CDR3 protein: CASSETGTSGRALAGELFF

clone size: once
D gene: NA
V gene: TRBV15
CDR3 length: 16
J gene: TRBJ1-1
CDR3 DNA: TGTGCCACCAGCAGCTATCGCCTGTGGGGGGACACTGAAGCTTTCTTT
CDR3 protein: CATSSYRLWGDTEAFF

clone size: NA
D gene: NA
V gene: TRBV19
CDR3 length: 15
J gene: TRBJ2-2
CDR3 DNA: TGTGCCAGTACCTTCGGACTGGCGAACACCGGGGAGCTGTTTTTT
CDR3 protein: CASTFGLANTGELFF

clone size: NA
D gene: NA
V gene: TRBV7-9
CDR3 length: 15
J gene: TRBJ2-1
CDR3 DNA: TGTGCCAGCAGCTTAGTGGGGGGATCATACAATGAGCAGTTCTTC
CDR3 protein: CASSLVGGSYNEQFF

clone size: NA
D gene: TRBD1
V gene: TRBV5-1
CDR3 length: 15
J gene: TRBJ2-7
CDR3 DNA: TGCGCCAGCAGCGAAACGGACAGGGGAGCTGGCGAGCAGTACTTC
CDR3 protein: CASSETDRGAGEQYF

clone size: NA
D gene: NA
V gene: TRBV30
CDR3 length: 14
J gene: TRBJ1-5
CDR3 DNA: TGTGCCTGGAGGGGCCCGGCAGACAATCAGCCCCAGCATTTT
CDR3 protein: CAWRGPADNQPQHF

clone size: NA
D gene: NA
V gene: TRBV6-1
CDR3 length: 11
J gene: TRBJ1-6
CDR3 DNA: TGTGCCAGCAGCCCTTCCTCACCCCTCCACTTT
CDR3 protein: CASSPSSPLHF

clone size: NA
D gene: TRBD1
V gene: TRBV6-5
CDR3 length: 13
J gene: TRBJ1-1
CDR3 DNA: TGTGCCAGCAGCGACAGGGGACGCACTGAAGCTTTCTTT
CDR3 protein: CASSDRGRTEAFF

clone size: NA
D gene: TRBD1
V gene: TRBV5-5
CDR3 length: 15
J gene: TRBJ2-7
CDR3 DNA: TGTGCCAGCAGCTTGGGGGGACAGGGAGCCTTTGAGCAGTACTTC
CDR3 protein: CASSLGGQGAFEQYF

clone size: NA
D gene: TRBD2
V gene: TRBV28
CDR3 length: 14
J gene: TRBJ2-2
CDR3 DNA: TGTGCCAGCCTACGGGGGGGGAACACCGGGGAGCTGTTTTTT
CDR3 protein: CASLRGGNTGELFF

clone size: once
D gene: NA
V gene: TRBV7-3
CDR3 length: 15
J gene: TRBJ2-2
CDR3 DNA: TGTGCCAGCAGCTTAAGTGAAGCCTACACCGGGGAGCTGTTTTTT
CDR3 protein: CASSLSEAYTGELFF

clone size: NA
D gene: TRBD2
V gene: TRBV5-4
CDR3 length: 17
J gene: TRBJ2-7
CDR3 DNA: TGTGCCAGCAGCTTCCGACTTAGCGGGACTCGCTCCTACGAGCAGTACTTC
CDR3 protein: CASSFRLSGTRSYEQYF

clone size: NA
D gene: NA
V gene: TRBV7-6
CDR3 length: 16
J gene: TRBJ2-7
CDR3 DNA: TGTGCCAGCAGCTTAGTCTCGTGGGGAGCAAGCGACGAGCAGTACTTC
CDR3 protein: CASSLVSWGASDEQYF

clone size: NA
D gene: NA
V gene: TRBV18
CDR3 length: 15
J gene: TRBJ2-7
CDR3 DNA: TGTGCCAGCTCACCCTTCAGGACTAACTCCTACGAGCAGTACTTC
CDR3 protein: CASSPFRTNSYEQYF

clone size: NA
D gene: NA
V gene: TRBV10-3
CDR3 length: 16
J gene: TRBJ1-5
CDR3 DNA: TGTGCCATCAGTGAGGCGAGGGCGCCTAGCAATCAGCCCCAGCATTTT
CDR3 protein: CAISEARAPSNQPQHF

clone size: once
D gene: NA
V gene: TRBV5-1
CDR3 length: 16
J gene: TRBJ1-4
CDR3 DNA: TGCGCCAGCAGAATGGGGCGGATCCCAACTAATGAAAAACTGTTTTTT
CDR3 protein: CASRMGRIPTNEKLFF

clone size: NA
D gene: TRBD2
V gene: TRBV7-8
CDR3 length: 14
J gene: TRBJ2-7
CDR3 DNA: TGTGCCAGCAGCTTCCGAGCGGGAGTGGGCGAGCAGTACTTC
CDR3 protein: CASSFRAGVGEQYF

clone size: NA
D gene: TRBD2
V gene: TRBV13
CDR3 length: 16
J gene: TRBJ2-3
CDR3 DNA: TGTGCCAGCATGTTGGGCCTAGCGGGTTTCACAGATACGCAGTATTTT
CDR3 protein: CASMLGLAGFTDTQYF

clone size: NA
D gene: TRBD1
V gene: TRBV7-9
CDR3 length: 15
J gene: TRBJ2-7
CDR3 DNA: TGTGCCAGCAGCCAGACAGGGGAGTGGACCTACGAGCAGTACTTC
CDR3 protein: CASSQTGEWTYEQYF

clone size: NA
D gene: TRBD2
V gene: TRBV6-6
CDR3 length: 15
J gene: TRBJ2-1
CDR3 DNA: TGTGCCAGCAGGCCTGGACTAGCGGGAGGGGGTGAGCAGTTCTTC
CDR3 protein: CASRPGLAGGGEQFF

clone size: NA
D gene: NA
V gene: TRBV2
CDR3 length: 14
J gene: TRBJ2-2
CDR3 DNA: TGTGCCAGCAGTGGACTGGATTCCACCGGGGAGCTGTTTTTT
CDR3 protein: CASSGLDSTGELFF

clone size: once
D gene: TRBD1
V gene: TRBV7-8
CDR3 length: 15
J gene: TRBJ2-3
CDR3 DNA: TGTGCCAGCAACCCGACAGGGTACGGCACAGATACGCAGTATTTT
CDR3 protein: CASNPTGYGTDTQYF